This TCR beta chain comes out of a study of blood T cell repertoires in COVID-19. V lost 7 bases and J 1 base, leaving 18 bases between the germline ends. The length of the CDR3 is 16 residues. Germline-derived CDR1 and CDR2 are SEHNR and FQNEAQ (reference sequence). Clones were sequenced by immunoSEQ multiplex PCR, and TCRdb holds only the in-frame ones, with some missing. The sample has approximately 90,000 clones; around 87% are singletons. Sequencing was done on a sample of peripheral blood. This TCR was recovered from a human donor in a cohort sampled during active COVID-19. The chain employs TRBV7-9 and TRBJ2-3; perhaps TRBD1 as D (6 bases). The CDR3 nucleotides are TGTGCCAGCACCTCGGACAGAACTATACGCACAGATACGCAGTATTTT. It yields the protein CASTSDRTIRTDTQYF.